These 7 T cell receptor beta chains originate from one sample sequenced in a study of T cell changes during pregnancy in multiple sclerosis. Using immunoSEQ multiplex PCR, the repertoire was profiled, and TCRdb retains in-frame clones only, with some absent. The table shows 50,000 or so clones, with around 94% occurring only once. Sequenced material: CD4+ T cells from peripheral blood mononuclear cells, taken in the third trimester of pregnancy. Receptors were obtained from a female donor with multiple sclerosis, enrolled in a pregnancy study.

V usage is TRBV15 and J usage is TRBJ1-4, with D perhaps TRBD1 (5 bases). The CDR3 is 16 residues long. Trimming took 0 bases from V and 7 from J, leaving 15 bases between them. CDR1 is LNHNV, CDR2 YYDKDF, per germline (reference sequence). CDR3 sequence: CATSREEGRGGEKLFF. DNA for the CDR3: TGTGCCACCAGCAGAGAGGAGGGGAGGGGTGGTGAAAAACTGTTTTTT.

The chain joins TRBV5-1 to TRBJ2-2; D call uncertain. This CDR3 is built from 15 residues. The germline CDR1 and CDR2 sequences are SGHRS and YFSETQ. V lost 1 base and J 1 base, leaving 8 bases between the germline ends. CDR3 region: CASSLSGQNTGELFF. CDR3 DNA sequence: TGCGCCAGCAGCTTGTCCGGTCAGAACACCGGGGAGCTGTTTTTT.

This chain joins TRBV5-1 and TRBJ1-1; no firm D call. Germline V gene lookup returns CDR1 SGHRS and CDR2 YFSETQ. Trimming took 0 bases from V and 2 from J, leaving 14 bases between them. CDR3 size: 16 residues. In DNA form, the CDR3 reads TGCGCCAGCAGCTTGGGTGGAGGGCGGGGAAACACTGAAGCTTTCTTT. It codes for CASSLGGGRGNTEAFF.

The CDR3 protein is CASSLASLTSGGAGGYNEQFF. The CDR3 nucleotides read TGCGCCAGCAGCTTGGCCTCATTGACTAGCGGGGGGGCCGGTGGGTACAATGAGCAGTTCTTC. The chain joins TRBV5-1 to TRBJ2-1, with 14 nucleotides matching TRBD2. From germline, CDR1 is SGHRS and CDR2 YFSETQ. V dropped 0 bases and J dropped 4; count of bases not matched to a gene: 15. The CDR3 contains 21 residues. Drawing the rest from reference TRBV5-1 and TRBJ2-1, the complete variable domain is KAGVTQTPRYLIKTRGQQVTLSCSPISGHRSVSWYQQTPGQGLQFLFEYFSETQRNKGNFPGRFSGRQFSNSRSEMNVSTLELGDSALYLCASSLASLTSGGAGGYNEQFFGPGTRLTVL.

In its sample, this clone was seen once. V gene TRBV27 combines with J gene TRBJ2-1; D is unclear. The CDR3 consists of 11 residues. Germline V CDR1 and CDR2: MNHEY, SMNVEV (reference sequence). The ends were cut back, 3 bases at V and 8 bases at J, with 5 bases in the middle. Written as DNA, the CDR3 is TGTGCCAGCAGTTTTGAGGATGAGCAGTTCTTC. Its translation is CASSFEDEQFF.

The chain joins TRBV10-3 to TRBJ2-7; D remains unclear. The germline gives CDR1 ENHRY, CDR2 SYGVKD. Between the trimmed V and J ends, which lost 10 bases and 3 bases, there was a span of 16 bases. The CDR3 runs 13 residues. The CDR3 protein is CATSQVPHYEQYF. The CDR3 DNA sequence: TGTGCCACCTCCCAGGTCCCTCACTACGAGCAGTACTTC.

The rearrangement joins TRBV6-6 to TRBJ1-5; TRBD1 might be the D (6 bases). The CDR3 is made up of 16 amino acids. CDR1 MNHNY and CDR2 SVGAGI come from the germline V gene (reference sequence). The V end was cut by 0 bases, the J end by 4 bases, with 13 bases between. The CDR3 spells CASSYSAGGGNQPQHF. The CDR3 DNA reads TGTGCCAGCAGTTACTCGGCGGGGGGCGGGAATCAGCCCCAGCATTTT.